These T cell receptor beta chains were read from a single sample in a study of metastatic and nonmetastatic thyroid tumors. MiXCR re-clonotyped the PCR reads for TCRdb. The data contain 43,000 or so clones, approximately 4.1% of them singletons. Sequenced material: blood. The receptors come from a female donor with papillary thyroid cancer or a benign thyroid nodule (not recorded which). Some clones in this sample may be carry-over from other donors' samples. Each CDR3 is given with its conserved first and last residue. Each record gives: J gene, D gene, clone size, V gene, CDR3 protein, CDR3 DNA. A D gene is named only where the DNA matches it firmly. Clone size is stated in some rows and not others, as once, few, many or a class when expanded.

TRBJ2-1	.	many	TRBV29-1	CSVGPKLLSYNEQFF	TGCAGCGTTGGACCCAAACTCTTGTCCTACAATGAGCAGTTCTTC
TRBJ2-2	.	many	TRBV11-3	CASSLGFGWSGELFF	TGTGCCAGCAGCTTAGGATTTGGATGGTCCGGGGAGCTGTTTTTT
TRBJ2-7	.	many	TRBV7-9	CASSLEYSYEQYF	TGTGCCAGCAGCTTAGAATATAGCTACGAGCAGTACTTC
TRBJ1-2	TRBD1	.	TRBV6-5	CASSYSTRGQDYGYTF	TGTGCCAGCAGTTACTCGACCAGGGGGCAAGACTATGGCTACACCTTC
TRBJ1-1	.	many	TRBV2	CASGRGTEAFF	TGTGCCAGTGGTCGGGGGACTGAAGCTTTCTTT
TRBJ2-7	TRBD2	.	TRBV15	CATSRVGGTTGEQYF	TGTGCCACCAGCAGAGTGGGAGGGACGACGGGCGAGCAGTACTTC
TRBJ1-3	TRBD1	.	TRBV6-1	CASSGYDRGLGNTIYF	TGTGCCAGCAGTGGGTACGACAGGGGGCTTGGAAACACCATATATTTT
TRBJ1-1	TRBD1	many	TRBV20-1	CSATILGTGEIEAFF	TGCAGTGCTACCATCCTAGGGACAGGGGAGATTGAAGCTTTCTTT
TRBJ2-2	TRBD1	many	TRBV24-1	CATSDPGTGFTGELFF	TGTGCCACCAGTGATCCCGGGACAGGGTTCACCGGGGAGCTGTTTTTT
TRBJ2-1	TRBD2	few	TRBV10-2	CASRTGTTYNEQFF	TGCGCCAGCAGGACCGGGACTACATACAATGAGCAGTTCTTC
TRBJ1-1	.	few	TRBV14	CATLLIMTKNTEAFF	TGCGCCACCCTCCTCATAATGACGAAGAACACTGAAGCTTTCTTT